Each of the 16 T cell receptor beta chains below was sequenced from the same sample in a study of blood T cells in healthy people across ages. The authors ran a second PCR of about 7 to 12 cycles using a sample-barcoded 5' primer and a J-beta primer mix. TCRdb re-called the 5' RACE reads through MiXCR, storing one row per CDR3 protein. The repertoire holds around 870,000 distinct CDR3 sequences, with around 30% as singletons. Input material: blood. The receptors were gathered from a woman aged 80 or over in good health.

This clonotype was picked up many times. The chain carries TRBV29-1 and TRBJ2-5; D possibly corresponds to TRBD1 (6 bases). This CDR3 is built from 13 residues. The V gene lost 4 bases and the J gene lost 5 bases, with 14 bases spanning the gap. CDR1 SQVTM and CDR2 ANQGSEA come from the germline V gene. CDR3 loop: CSVVGQSWETQYF. The CDR3 DNA sequence: TGCAGCGTTGTTGGACAGAGTTGGGAGACCCAGTACTTC.

This clonotype was seen repeatedly, ten times or more. A much bigger clone sits one base away, suggesting this may be a read error. This chain links TRBV7-6 with TRBJ2-3; D is ambiguous. The germline V gene encodes CDR1 SGHVS and CDR2 FNYEAQ. The CDR3 runs 13 residues. V lost 2 bases and J lost 0, with 3 bases in between. The CDR3 is CASSLISTDTQYF. DNA for the CDR3: TGTGCCAGCAGCTTAATAAGCACAGATACGCAGTATTTT.

About this clonotype: A much more abundant neighbour one base away suggests this may be a read error. The chain carries TRBV28 and TRBJ1-2; possible D gene TRBD1, 6 bases. The CDR3 is 13 residues long. Germline CDR1 reads MDHEN; CDR2 reads SYDVKM. CDR3 residues: CAGSFSGVYGYTF. In nucleotides, the CDR3 is TGTGCCGGCAGCTTCTCAGGGGTCTATGGCTACACCTTC.

CDR3 in DNA: TGTGCCAGTAGTACCCTCGGCGGGGGCATGAACACTGAAGCTTTCTTT. Encoded protein: CASSTLGGGMNTEAFF. The chain uses TRBV19 and TRBJ1-1; D is possibly TRBD1 (6 bases). Germline V lookup: CDR1 LNHDA, CDR2 SQIVND (reference sequence). This CDR3 contains 16 residues. V dropped 4 bases and J dropped 0 bases, with 15 bases sitting between them.

This clonotype was observed many times. This CDR3 reads CASSTSGQLNQPQHF. The DNA for the CDR3 is TGTGCCAGCAGCACCTCGGGACAGCTGAATCAGCCCCAGCATTTT. This chain links TRBV7-2 with TRBJ1-5, with 7 bases fitting TRBD1. Germline CDR1 and CDR2: SGHTA and FQGNSA. J gave up 4 bases and V 5 bases, and 8 bases lay outside the gene matches. CDR3 length: 15 residues.

Details on this clonotype: It is likely a read error, because the conserved phenylalanine at the end of the CDR3 is missing. The gene calls are TRBV7-2 and TRBJ1-5; weak D call: TRBD1 (5 bases). The CDR3 has 15 amino acids. Trimming shortened V by 5 bases and J by 4 bases, and 15 bases separated the two germline ends. CDR1 and CDR2 from the germline V gene are SGHTA and FQGNSA. CDR3: CASSARESPNQPQHV. CDR3 bases: TGTGCCAGCAGCGCCAGGGAGAGTCCAAATCAGCCCCAGCATGTT.

The table lists this clonotype with many counts. This sequence joins TRBV9 and TRBJ2-3, with 8 bases that match TRBD1. Germline assignment: CDR1 SGDLS and CDR2 YYNGEE. The CDR3 runs 15 residues. Unmatched junction bases numbered 8, after V lost 4 bases and J lost 4 bases. The CDR3 DNA sequence: TGTGCCAGCAGCACTCGGCCGGACAGGGCAGATACGCAGTATTTT. Translating it yields CASSTRPDRADTQYF.

This chain uses TRBV11-2 with TRBJ2-7, with D perhaps TRBD1 (6 bases). This CDR3 is 16 amino acids long. Trimming cost V 6 bases and J 0 bases, with 18 bases left between them. Germline-derived CDR1 and CDR2 are SGHAT and FQNNGV. CDR3 protein: CASSSLQGSSSYEQYF. DNA of the CDR3: TGTGCCAGCAGTTCTCTGCAGGGGTCTAGCTCCTACGAGCAGTACTTC.

To note about this clonotype: This may come from a read error, since a much larger clone is one base off. V is TRBV12-3 or TRBV12-4 and J is TRBJ2-5; D not resolved. The CDR3 extends over 14 amino acids. The CDR3: CASSLAFSQEAQYF. As DNA, the CDR3 is TGTGCCAGCAGTTTAGCCTTTAGCCAAGAGGCCCAGTACTTC.

The chain combines TRBV20-1 with TRBJ2-7; possibly TRBD1 or TRBD2 for D (7 bases each). Germline CDR1 is DFQATT and CDR2 is SNEGSKA (reference sequence). The CDR3 loop spans 12 amino acids. V gave up 4 bases and J gave up 5 bases, with 12 bases separating them. As DNA, the CDR3 is TGCAGTGCTACGACAGGGAGGGACGAGCAGTACTTC. Protein: CSATTGRDEQYF.

About this clonotype itself: Compared with germline, one end of the junction differs, possibly owing to a read error. The V call is TRBV7-8, the J call TRBJ2-7; D is ambiguous. CDR1 is SGHVS and CDR2 is FQNEAQ in the germline V gene. The CDR3 consists of 13 residues. The CDR3 sequence is CASSLGLIYGQYF. The CDR3 DNA reads TGTGCCAGCAGCTTAGGACTGATCTACGGGCAGTACTTC.

This chain joins TRBV7-2 and TRBJ1-1; D is perhaps TRBD1 (5 bases). Deletions cut 3 bases from V and 0 bases from J, with 14 bases between. This CDR3 contains 16 residues. Germline CDR1 SGHTA, CDR2 FQGNSA. In DNA, the CDR3 is TGTGCCAGCAGCTTTGCCTCGACAGTTATGAACACTGAAGCTTTCTTT. It is translated as CASSFASTVMNTEAFF. The full variable domain, in which reference TRBV7-2 and TRBJ1-1 provide the parts outside the CDR3, is GAGVSQSPSNKVTEKGKDVELRCDPISGHTALYWYRQSLGQGLEFLIYFQGNSAPDKSGLPSDRFSAERTGGSVSTLTIQRTQQEDSAVYLCASSFASTVMNTEAFFGQGTRLTVV.

This clonotype came up a few times. The chain links TRBV25-1 to TRBJ1-1, with 8 bases matching TRBD1. CDR1 and CDR2 (germline): MGHDK, SYGVNS. V trimming: 8 bases; J trimming: 4 bases; junction bases outside the gene matches: 9. The CDR3 contains 14 residues. The CDR3 DNA reads TGTGCCAGCCGAGAGACAGGGGTCGTCACTGAAGCTTTCTTT. Its protein product is CASRETGVVTEAFF.

This clonotype was observed many times. CDR3 loop: CASSLIGGGGLLLNYGYTF. Here the CDR3 DNA reads TGTGCCAGCAGCTTAATCGGCGGCGGGGGATTATTATTGAACTATGGCTACACCTTC. This chain uses TRBV11-2 with TRBJ1-2; TRBD1 is a possible D gene (5 bases). Germline V gene lookup returns CDR1 SGHAT and CDR2 FQNNGV. V dropped 2 bases and J dropped 2 bases, with 24 bases sitting between them. The CDR3 has 19 amino acids.

There are a few counts of this clonotype. The chain joins TRBV6-1 to TRBJ2-2, with D tentatively TRBD2 (6 bases). V lost 2 bases and J 7 bases, leaving 11 bases between the germline ends. The germline gives CDR1 MNHNS, CDR2 SASEGT. This CDR3 is built from 14 residues. This CDR3 is CASSETQEGGELFF. CDR3 sequence (DNA): TGTGCCAGCAGTGAAACACAGGAGGGCGGGGAGCTGTTTTTT.

The gene calls are TRBV14 and TRBJ1-1; 8 bases are shared with TRBD1. The CDR3 has 13 amino acids. The germline gives CDR1 SGHDN, CDR2 FVKESK. The J segment lost 10 bases and the V segment lost 2 bases, leaving 6 bases of the junction unmatched. CDR3 DNA sequence: TGTGCCAGCAGCCAAACCTTACAGGGGGTAGCTTTCTTT. Translation gives CASSQTLQGVAFF.